This TCR beta chain was obtained from a study of identical twins (dated by TCRdb to 2016 to 2017). At the level of the whole study: The study deep-sequenced TCR alpha and beta repertoires from monozygotic twins, unrelated adults of various ages and cord blood to test whether fetal clonotypes persist. Replicate twin experiments were performed at different times using different library preparation protocols to rule out contamination. What the research found in general, with its limitations: In monozygotic twins, out-of-frame TCR alpha sharing was systematically underestimated by recombination models, although the models agreed with sharing between unrelated individuals. Excess twin sharing in beta out-of-frame sequences was weaker because fewer shared sequences lowered the signal-to-noise ratio. Abundant cord blood beta clonotypes carried fewer insertions; young adult naive repertoires showed a weaker similar trend, while memory repertoires showed none. Compared with coincidental sharing between unrelated individuals, out-of-frame TCR alpha sequences shared between twins showed an excess of sequences with low generation probability. Invariant T cells such as MAIT and iNKT could partly confound zero-insertion analyses, though diverse VJ usage argued against this for most clonotypes. Conclusions relied on cross-sectional statistical analysis, since the same donors could not be followed over many years.

CDR1 and CDR2 are drawn from the germline V gene: MNHEY, SVGAGI. The trim is 6 bases for V and 5 bases for J, with a gap of 11 bases between the germline ends. The CDR3 starts with the cysteine, ends with the phenylalanine, and has 12 residues. Only the CDR3 region is kept as DNA, spanning 36 bases read in frame from base 1. This clonotype showed up just a few times. Its antigen remains undetermined. Base qualities are not at hand, and no much larger clone is one base apart. The library was built by means of 5' RACE. Sequenced using an Illumina HiSeq 2000. A universal primer binding site was added through template switching, and the final cDNA carried a unique molecular identifier so that TCR cDNA molecules could be counted accurately. Specific primers in the conserved constant-segment region were used to synthesize first-strand cDNA for the TCR alpha and beta chains. To control for contamination, every cDNA library was double barcoded, receiving both a SMART-Mk sample barcode and Illumina barcodes. TruSeq adapter sequences along with Illumina sample barcodes were introduced in two successive PCR steps. The TCR alpha and beta cDNA libraries were sequenced on the Illumina HiSeq platform using custom primers. For the original study's pipeline: MiGEC processed the raw reads to extract unique molecular identifiers, while MiXCR was used to determine the CDR3 positions. For each individual, recombination models were inferred using an EM algorithm with the repgenHMM and IGoR tools. The tcR package in R was used for shared clonotype analysis, with sharing normalized by the product of cloneset sizes. To study raw recombination without the effects of thymic and clonal selection, out-of-frame nonproductive sequences were analyzed. The raw public reads went through TCRdb reprocessing: fastp at Q25, MiXCR clone calling, in-frame beta chains kept. Rows are unified per CDR3 protein, each entry keeping the most common DNA and genes. The V and J calls come from TCRdb's annotation, not from the publication. For this sample the table gives roughly 720,000 distinct CDR3 sequences, of which about 18% were detected only once. Around 14% of the sample rests with the top ten.

Every donor was a healthy Caucasian. The twin cohort consisted of three pairs of female monozygotic twins, all aged roughly 18 to 30 years. Peripheral blood mononuclear cells were the source from which RNA for the TCR libraries was isolated. The same sample was also used in a study of T cells expressing NK-cell markers. The second study also describes: Three sorted T-cell subsets (CD3+CD56+NKG2C+, CD3+CD56+NKG2C- and CD3+CD56-NKG2C+) from 8 or 9 donors had their TCR beta-chain repertoires profiled. Among the eight sequenced donors, seven were HCMV-seropositive and one was HCMV-seronegative. In several experiments an anti-gammadeltaTCR antibody was added to restrict sorting to alphabetaTCR-expressing T cells. In a handful of donors, the dominant CD3+CD56+NKG2C+ clonotypes were found to rank among the top 10 CD8+ clonotypes and to make up roughly 1.0-8% of CD8+ T cells. Those dominant clonotypes were again the most abundant among CD3+CD56-NKG2C+ cells in several donors, at about 25-60.1%. It remained unclear whether the expanded NKG2C-expressing T cell clones were specific for HCMV antigens. The eight sequenced donors were randomly selected healthy volunteers, three men and five women. HCMV serostatus was determined by detecting HCMV-specific IgG in serum with a commercial ELISA kit. For five to seven donors, unsorted PBMC were also used to sequence bulk peripheral blood T-cell repertoires. MIGEC was used to demultiplex reads and group the reads by UMI, and MiTCR was used to assemble and quantify clonotypes. To exclude erroneous sequences, only TCR cDNA sequences supported by at least two reads were retained. The tcR package was used for downstream repertoire analysis, and clonotypes were matched between fractions using CDR3 nucleotide sequence together with V segment. VDJmatch was used to annotate antigen specificity against VDJdb, with one amino acid substitution in CDR3 permitted.

The clonotype comes from a woman under 30 in good health. This receptor chain uses TRBV6-5 and TRBJ2-7; TRBD1 might be the D gene, on 6 matching bases. Sample: PBMCs. The nucleotides are TGTGCCAGCAGCCAGAACAGGGACGAGCAGTACTTC. It encodes CASSQNRDEQYF.